The entry below describes one T cell receptor beta chain. The entry originates in a study of blood T cell repertoires in COVID-19. The CDR3 loop spans 15 amino acids. V was clipped by 2 bases and J by 9 bases, with 14 bases between them. Looked up from germline, CDR1 is MNHEY and CDR2 is SVGAGI. Here immunoSEQ multiplex PCR was the method, and the copy in TCRdb shows in-frame clones only, minus some. The sample includes 200,000 or so clones, about 80% seen only once; the top ten take 3%. The sequence derives from a woman in her 30s who had recovered from COVID-19. The sequenced material came from peripheral blood. The chain employs TRBV6-5 and TRBJ1-6, with unresolved D. In DNA form, the CDR3 reads TGTGCCAGCAGTTACGCCCAACCGTCCGGTTCACCCCTCCACTTT. Protein: CASSYAQPSGSPLHF.